This TCR beta chain was recovered during a study of T cell responses to AZD1222 COVID-19 vaccine. Study results and limitations: Regions 160-218 and 743-854 held dominance among vaccine-associated CD4 TCRs, which spanned spike. Baseline serology detected seropositivity in only 6 or 7 AZD1222 recipients.

Libraries were prepared by immunoSEQ multiplex PCR; TCRdb keeps only in-frame clonotypes and omits some of them. The table lists almost 70,000 clones, roughly 85% of them singletons. Comment on this clone: The antigen is unknown.

CDR1 and CDR2 from the germline V gene are SEHNR and FQNEAQ (reference sequence). J lost 9 bases, V lost 4 bases, and 7 bases had no gene match. The CDR3 length is 14 residues. Sample: peripheral blood, taken 28 days after the second AZD1222 dose. The clonotype originates from an adult who received the AZD1222 COVID-19 vaccine. The J gene is TRBJ1-5, the V gene TRBV7-9, with TRBD1 matching 9 bases. For the CDR3, the DNA is TGTGCCAGCAGCTGGGGACAGGGAAGGCCGCCCCAGCATTTT. Protein product: CASSWGQGRPPQHF.